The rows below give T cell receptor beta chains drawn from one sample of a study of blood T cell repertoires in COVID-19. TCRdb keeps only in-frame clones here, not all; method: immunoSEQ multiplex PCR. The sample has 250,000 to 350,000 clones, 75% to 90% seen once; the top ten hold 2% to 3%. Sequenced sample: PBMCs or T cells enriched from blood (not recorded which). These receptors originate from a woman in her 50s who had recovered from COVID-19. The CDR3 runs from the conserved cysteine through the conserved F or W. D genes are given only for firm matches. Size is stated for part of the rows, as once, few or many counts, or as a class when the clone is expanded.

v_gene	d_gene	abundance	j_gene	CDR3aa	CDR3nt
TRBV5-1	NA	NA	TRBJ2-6	CASSLGSGTWGRRGANVLTF	TGCGCCAGCAGCTTGGGATCGGGAACATGGGGTCGAAGAGGGGCCAACGTCCTGACTTTC
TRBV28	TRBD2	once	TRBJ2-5	CASRSGGPKETQYF	TGTGCCAGCAGGTCGGGGGGGCCTAAAGAGACCCAGTACTTC
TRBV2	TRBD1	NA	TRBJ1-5	CASNSGGLNQPQHF	TGTGCCAGCAATTCAGGGGGATTAAATCAGCCCCAGCATTTT
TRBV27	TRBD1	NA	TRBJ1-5	CASSLDRASGNQPQHF	TGTGCCAGCAGTTTGGACAGGGCTAGTGGCAATCAGCCCCAGCATTTT
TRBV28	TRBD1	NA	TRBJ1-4	CASSLETGSNEKLFF	TGTGCCAGCAGTTTAGAGACAGGGAGTAATGAAAAACTGTTTTTT
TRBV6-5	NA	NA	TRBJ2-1	CASSYLPGSSYNEQFF	TGTGCCAGCAGTTACCTCCCCGGGAGCTCCTACAATGAGCAGTTCTTC
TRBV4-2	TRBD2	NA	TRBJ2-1	CASSQASLAATPQNEQFF	TGTGCCAGCAGCCAGGCGAGCCTAGCGGCCACTCCGCAGAATGAGCAGTTCTTC
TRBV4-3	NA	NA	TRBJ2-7	CASSQERASRDEQYF	TGCGCCAGCAGCCAAGAGCGGGCCTCTCGAGACGAGCAGTACTTC
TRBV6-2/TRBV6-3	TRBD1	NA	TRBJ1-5	CASSYRGLSNQPQHF	TGTGCCAGCAGTTACAGGGGGCTTAGCAATCAGCCCCAGCATTTT
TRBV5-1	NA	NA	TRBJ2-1	CASSGGTQYNEQFF	TGCGCCAGCAGCGGCGGGACTCAATACAATGAGCAGTTCTTC
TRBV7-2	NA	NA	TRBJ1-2	CASSSGKGLGYTF	TGTGCCAGCAGCTCGGGAAAGGGCCTTGGCTACACCTTC
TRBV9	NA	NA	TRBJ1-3	CASSPRQRSGNTIYF	TGTGCCAGCAGCCCCCGCCAGCGCTCTGGAAACACCATATATTTT
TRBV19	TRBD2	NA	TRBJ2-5	CASTEGLAGGQETQYF	TGTGCCAGTACCGAGGGACTAGCGGGGGGACAAGAGACCCAGTACTTC
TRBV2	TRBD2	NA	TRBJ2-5	CASSENSGVGQETQYF	TGTGCCAGCAGTGAGAATAGCGGGGTCGGCCAAGAGACCCAGTACTTC
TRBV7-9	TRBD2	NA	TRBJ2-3	CASSSGRGGRTDTQYF	TGTGCCAGCAGCTCCGGCCGCGGGGGGCGCACAGATACGCAGTATTTT
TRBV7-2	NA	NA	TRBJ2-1	CASSLVTAGNNEQFF	TGTGCCAGCAGCTTAGTAACTGCCGGGAACAATGAGCAGTTCTTC
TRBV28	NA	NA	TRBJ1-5	CASTPGGAKSQPQHF	TGTGCCAGCACTCCTGGGGGGGCTAAGTCTCAGCCCCAGCATTTT
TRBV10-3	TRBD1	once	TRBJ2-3	CAISEGTVLTDTQYF	TGTGCCATCAGTGAGGGGACAGTCCTGACAGATACGCAGTATTTT
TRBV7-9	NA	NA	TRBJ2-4	CASSLLGQTSNIQYF	TGTGCCAGCAGCTTATTGGGACAAACATCAAACATTCAGTACTTC
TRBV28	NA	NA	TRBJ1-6	CASSPGSSGDSPLHF	TGTGCCAGCAGTCCCGGATCCTCGGGGGATTCACCCCTCCACTTT
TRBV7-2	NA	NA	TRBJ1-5	CASSLPGFNQPQHF	TGTGCCAGCAGCTTACCAGGGTTTAATCAGCCCCAGCATTTT
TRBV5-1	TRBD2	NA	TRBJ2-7	CASSLDGLAASYEQYF	TGCGCCAGCAGCTTGGATGGGCTAGCGGCTTCCTACGAGCAGTACTTC